A selection of T cell receptor beta chains follows, all from one sample in a study of cytomegalovirus exposure and HLA in healthy donors. Produced via immunoSEQ multiplex PCR; TCRdb's table is partial and in-frame only. The repertoire holds some 150,000 clones, with roughly 83% as singletons. Sequences were obtained from PBMCs. The receptors were sampled from a man aged 35-49 years in good health and CMV-seronegative. Each CDR3 is given with its conserved first and last residue. D genes are given only for firm matches. Some rows have no size entry. The others give once, few or many, or a class for an expanded clone.

j_gene | abundance | len | v_gene | d_gene | CDR3nt | CDR3aa
TRBJ2-2 | . | 17 | TRBV4-3 | . | TGCGCCAGCAGCCAAGATAGGGGGGCAGCGGGACCCGGGGAGCTGTTTTTT | CASSQDRGAAGPGELFF
TRBJ2-4 | once | 15 | TRBV19 | . | TGTGCCAGTAGCCGGACAGTACTAGCCAAAAACATTCAGTACTTC | CASSRTVLAKNIQYF
TRBJ2-5 | . | 14 | TRBV7-2 | TRBD2 | TGTGCCAGCAGCCCCTCATGGGGGGGAGAGACCCAGTACTTC | CASSPSWGGETQYF
TRBJ1-5 | . | 14 | TRBV7-9 | TRBD1 | TGTTCCAGCAGCAACGGGACAGGCTCCCAGCCCCAGCATTTT | CSSSNGTGSQPQHF
TRBJ1-3 | . | 17 | TRBV7-3 | TRBD1 | TGTGCCAGCAGCTTACAGACAGGGGGAACTACTGGAAACACCATATATTTT | CASSLQTGGTTGNTIYF
TRBJ2-7 | . | 14 | TRBV14 | TRBD2 | TGTGCCAGCAGCGGGACTAGCGGGAAATACGAGCAGTACTTC | CASSGTSGKYEQYF
TRBJ1-4 | . | 16 | TRBV21-1 | . | TGTGCCAGCAGCAAAGGCCGGGGAGGGCCTAATGAAAAACTGTTTTTT | CASSKGRGGPNEKLFF
TRBJ2-2 | once | 17 | TRBV5-1 | TRBD2 | TGCGCCAGCAGCTCTCTAGCGGGAGGGCCTAACACCGGGGAGCTGTTTTTT | CASSSLAGGPNTGELFF
TRBJ1-1 | . | 13 | TRBV30 | . | TGTGCCTGGAGTGCGACAGGGAACACTGAAGCTTTCTTT | CAWSATGNTEAFF
TRBJ2-7 | . | 13 | TRBV7-7 | . | TGTGCTAGCAGCCCCAGGGTTTCCTACGAGCAGTACTTC | CASSPRVSYEQYF
TRBJ2-7 | . | 15 | TRBV28 | . | TGTGCCAGCAGTTTAGCCGGGACTGCCTCCTACGAGCAGTACTTC | CASSLAGTASYEQYF
TRBJ1-4 | . | 15 | TRBV6-5 | . | TGTGCCAGCAGTTACTCAGGGGCCGGTCATGAAAAACTGTTTTTT | CASSYSGAGHEKLFF
TRBJ1-1 | . | 12 | TRBV5-6 | . | TGTGCCAGCACCGAGCGGTACGGTGAAGCTTTCTTT | CASTERYGEAFF
TRBJ2-3 | . | 15 | TRBV6-5 | TRBD2 | TGTGCCAGCAGTTACGTGCGGGGGGCCGGAGATACGCAGTATTTT | CASSYVRGAGDTQYF
TRBJ1-1 | . | 14 | TRBV6-5 | . | TGTGCCAGCAGTTACTCGGGGGGGAACACTGAAGCTTTCTTT | CASSYSGGNTEAFF
TRBJ2-7 | . | 17 | TRBV7-2 | TRBD2 | TGTGCCAGCAGCCGCCTGCCTTTCGCAGCGGGAGGGTCCTCGCGGTACTTC | CASSRLPFAAGGSSRYF
TRBJ2-7 | . | 15 | TRBV5-4 | . | TGTGCCAGCAGCCGTTGGGGGGGCGTTAGCTACGAGCAGTACTTC | CASSRWGGVSYEQYF
TRBJ1-4 | . | 15 | TRBV7-9 | . | TGTGCCAGCAGCTCTTCAGGGGCAACTAATGAAAAACTGTTTTTT | CASSSSGATNEKLFF
TRBJ2-1 | . | 15 | TRBV5-6 | TRBD1 | TGTGCCAGCAGCCCGGACAGGGGAATTTTCGGTGAGCAGTTCTTC | CASSPDRGIFGEQFF
TRBJ2-7 | . | 14 | TRBV4-2 | TRBD2 | TGTGCCAGCAGTCTTAGCGGGTCCCTCAACGAGCAGTACTTC | CASSLSGSLNEQYF